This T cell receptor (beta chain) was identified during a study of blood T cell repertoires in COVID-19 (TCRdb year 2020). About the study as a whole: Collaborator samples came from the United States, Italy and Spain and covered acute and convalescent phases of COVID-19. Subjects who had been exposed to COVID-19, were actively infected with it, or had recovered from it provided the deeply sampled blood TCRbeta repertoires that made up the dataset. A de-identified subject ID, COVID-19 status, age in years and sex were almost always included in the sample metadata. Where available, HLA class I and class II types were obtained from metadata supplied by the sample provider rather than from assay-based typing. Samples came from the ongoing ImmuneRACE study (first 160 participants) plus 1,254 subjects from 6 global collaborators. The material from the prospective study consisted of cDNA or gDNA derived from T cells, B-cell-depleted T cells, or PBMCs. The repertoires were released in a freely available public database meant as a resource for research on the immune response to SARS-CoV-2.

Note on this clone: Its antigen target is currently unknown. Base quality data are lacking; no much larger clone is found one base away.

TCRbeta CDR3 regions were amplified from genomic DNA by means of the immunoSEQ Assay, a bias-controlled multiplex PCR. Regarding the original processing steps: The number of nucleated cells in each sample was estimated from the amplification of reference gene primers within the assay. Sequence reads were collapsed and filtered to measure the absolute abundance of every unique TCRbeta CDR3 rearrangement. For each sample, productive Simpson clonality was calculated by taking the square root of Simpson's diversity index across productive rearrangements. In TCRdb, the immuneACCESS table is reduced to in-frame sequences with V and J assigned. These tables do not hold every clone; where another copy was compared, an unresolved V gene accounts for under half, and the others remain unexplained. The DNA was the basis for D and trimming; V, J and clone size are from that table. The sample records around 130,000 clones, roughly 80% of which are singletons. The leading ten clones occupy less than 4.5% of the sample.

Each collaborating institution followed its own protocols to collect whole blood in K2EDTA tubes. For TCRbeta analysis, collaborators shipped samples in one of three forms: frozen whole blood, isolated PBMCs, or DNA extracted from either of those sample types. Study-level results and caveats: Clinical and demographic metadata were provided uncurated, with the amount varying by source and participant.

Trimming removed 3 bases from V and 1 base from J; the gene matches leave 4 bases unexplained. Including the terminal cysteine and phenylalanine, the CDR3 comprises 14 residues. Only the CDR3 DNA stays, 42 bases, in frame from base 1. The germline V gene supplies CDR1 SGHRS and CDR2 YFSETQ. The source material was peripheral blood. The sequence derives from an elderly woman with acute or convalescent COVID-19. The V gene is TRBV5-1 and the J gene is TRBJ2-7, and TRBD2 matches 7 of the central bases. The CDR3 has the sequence CASSSAAGSYEQYF. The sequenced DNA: TGCGCCAGCAGCTCCGCAGCGGGGTCCTACGAGCAGTACTTC.